The following is a T cell receptor (beta chain) sequence with its context. This specimen comes from a study of control samples from healthy donors and cancer patients. CDR1 is SQVTM and CDR2 is ANQGSEA in the germline V gene. Unmatched junction bases numbered 10, after V lost 8 bases and J lost 0 bases. The CDR3 runs to 15 residues. The repertoire was sequenced with immunoSEQ multiplex PCR; TCRdb's copy has only in-frame clones and lacks some. The sample carries 75,000 to 100,000 clones, roughly 92% recorded once. This TCR was sampled from a human donor in good health. The donor label of this sample is uncertain. Input material: blood. The rearrangement links TRBV29-1 to TRBJ2-3; 8 bases line up with TRBD1. CDR3 DNA sequence: TGCAGCTCTGGGGCAGGGGGCATTAGCACAGATACGCAGTATTTT. Translation gives CSSGAGGISTDTQYF.